Following are 27 T cell receptor beta chains from one sample sequenced in a study of T cell changes during pregnancy in multiple sclerosis. Sequencing used immunoSEQ multiplex PCR; TCRdb keeps in-frame clones, though not all of them. The sample has 45,000 to 55,000 clones, 88% seen once; the top ten hold around 1.3%. The source was CD4+ T cells from peripheral blood mononuclear cells, collected in the second trimester of pregnancy. The receptors derive from a female donor with multiple sclerosis, enrolled in a pregnancy study.

This chain links TRBV9 with TRBJ1-3; D call uncertain. The V gene lost 2 bases and the J gene lost 0 bases, with 6 bases spanning the gap. This CDR3 contains 14 residues. CDR1 and CDR2 (germline): SGDLS, YYNGEE. The CDR3 reads CASSVDSSGNTIYF. The CDR3 DNA sequence: TGTGCCAGCAGCGTGGACTCCTCTGGAAACACCATATATTTT.

The chain carries TRBV7-2 and TRBJ1-1, with TRBD1 matching 7 bases. V dropped 5 bases and J dropped 0; count of bases not matched to a gene: 3. The CDR3 spans 14 residues. Per germline, CDR1 SGHTA and CDR2 FQGNSA. CDR3 residues: CASSPGTVNTEAFF. CDR3 nucleotide sequence: TGTGCCAGCAGCCCTGGGACAGTGAACACTGAAGCTTTCTTT.

The CDR3 here is CASSYSGGLETQYF. CDR3 DNA: TGTGCCAGCAGTTACTCAGGCGGGTTGGAGACCCAGTACTTC. The V call is TRBV6-5, the J call TRBJ2-5; a weak D match, TRBD2 (5 bases). The V end lost 0 bases, the J end lost 5 bases, and 10 bases lay between the germline ends. CDR3 length equals 14 residues. Germline V gene lookup returns CDR1 MNHEY and CDR2 SVGAGI.

V usage is TRBV6-5 and J usage is TRBJ2-5, with 11 bases fitting TRBD2. This CDR3 has 15 residues. Trimming cost V 6 bases and J 2 bases; bases outside gene matches: 5. CDR1 and CDR2 (germline): MNHEY, SVGAGI. The CDR3 nucleotides are TGTGCCAGCAGAGTTAGCGGGAGGGAACAAGAGACCCAGTACTTC. This gives the protein CASRVSGREQETQYF.

V usage is TRBV27 and J usage is TRBJ2-7; 9 positions agree with TRBD1. This CDR3 comprises 15 residues. Germline CDR1 reads MNHEY; CDR2 reads SMNVEV (reference sequence). The J segment lost 4 bases and the V segment lost 6 bases, leaving 10 bases of the junction unmatched. CDR3 sequence: CASRPQGARWYEQYF. Here the CDR3 DNA reads TGTGCCAGCAGGCCACAGGGGGCGCGGTGGTACGAGCAGTACTTC.

The chain employs TRBV5-4 and TRBJ1-2; maybe TRBD1 (5 bases). The V gene lost 0 bases and the J gene lost 3 bases, with 9 bases spanning the gap. This CDR3 comprises 14 residues. The germline gives CDR1 SGHNT, CDR2 YYREEE (reference sequence). This CDR3 is CASSLGGVDYGYTF. The CDR3 region has the DNA TGTGCCAGCAGCTTGGGGGGCGTCGACTATGGCTACACCTTC.

V usage is TRBV11-3 and J usage is TRBJ1-2; weak D call: TRBD1 (6 bases). Germline values: CDR1 SGHNT, CDR2 YENEEA. V was pared by 5 bases and J by 6 bases, with 13 bases between. This CDR3 is built from 13 residues. The CDR3 coding sequence is TGTGCCAGCAGCCCGGGACATGGAGATGGCTACACCTTC. Encoded protein: CASSPGHGDGYTF.

The CDR3 nucleotides are TGTGCCAGCTCACCGGGTTTATTTGGCCAGGGCACAGATACGCAGTATTTT. Amino acid sequence: CASSPGLFGQGTDTQYF. This chain uses TRBV18 with TRBJ2-3, with D unresolved. The V gene's germline CDR1 is KGHSH and CDR2 LQKENI. The CDR3 consists of 17 residues. V was shortened by 3 bases and J by 1 base, with 17 bases between the two germline ends.

The V and J genes are TRBV10-3 and TRBJ1-2; 7 nucleotides match TRBD1. Germline trimming cut 6 bases from V and 7 bases from J; bases unmatched to any gene: 14. Germline V gene data show CDR1 as ENHRY and CDR2 as SYGVKD. There are 15 residues in the CDR3. DNA for the CDR3: TGTGCCATCAGGACACCTACAGGGGACTTCGGTGGCTACACCTTC. This translates into CAIRTPTGDFGGYTF.

The chain couples TRBV9 to TRBJ2-1, with 9 bases that match TRBD2. Germline CDR1 reads SGDLS; CDR2 reads YYNGEE. This CDR3 comprises 13 residues. With V trimmed by 1 base and J by 10 bases, 3 bases remained unmatched. The CDR3 bases are TGTGCCAGCAGCGTACTGAGCGGGAGGGAGCAGTTCTTC. As protein: CASSVLSGREQFF.

For the CDR3, the DNA is TGTGCCAGCCAACCTGGGGGGACAGGGAAAGGCGATGAGCAGTTCTTC. This translates into CASQPGGTGKGDEQFF. The chain recombines TRBV19 with TRBJ2-1, with 9 bases fitting TRBD1. With 9 bases clipped from V and 8 bases from J, the junction kept 17 bases outside the gene matches. The CDR3 has 16 amino acids. Germline V lookup: CDR1 LNHDA, CDR2 SQIVND (reference sequence). Variable domain in full (rest from reference TRBV19 and TRBJ2-1): DGGITQSPKYLFRKEGQNVTLSCEQNLNHDAMYWYRQDPGQGLRLIYYSQIVNDFQKGDIAEGYSVSREKKESFPLTVTSAQKNPTAFYLCASQPGGTGKGDEQFFGPGTRLTVL.

This chain joins TRBV6-5 and TRBJ1-5; 8 bases map to TRBD1. V shed 7 bases and J 5 bases; nucleotides not matched to a gene: 4. CDR3 size: 13 residues. The germline gives CDR1 MNHEY, CDR2 SVGAGI. The DNA for the CDR3 is TGTGCCAGCACAGGGGGCGCCCATCAGCCCCAGCATTTT. It specifies CASTGGAHQPQHF.

The chain couples TRBV19 to TRBJ2-1, with D unclear. Germline V gene lookup returns CDR1 LNHDA and CDR2 SQIVND (reference sequence). The CDR3 extends over 11 amino acids. The germline V and J ends were trimmed by 5 bases and 10 bases, with 9 bases remaining between them. CDR3 residues: CASSEWREQFF. The CDR3 coding sequence is TGTGCCAGTAGTGAATGGAGAGAGCAGTTCTTC. Variable domain in full (rest from reference TRBV19 and TRBJ2-1): DGGITQSPKYLFRKEGQNVTLSCEQNLNHDAMYWYRQDPGQGLRLIYYSQIVNDFQKGDIAEGYSVSREKKESFPLTVTSAQKNPTAFYLCASSEWREQFFGPGTRLTVL.

This clone was detected once. V is TRBV18 and J is TRBJ1-1, with no clear D. Germline CDR1 is KGHSH and CDR2 is LQKENI. V was shortened by 0 bases and J by 0 bases, with 8 bases between the two germline ends. CDR3 length: 15 amino acids. The CDR3 protein is CASSPPGAMNTEAFF. Here the CDR3 DNA reads TGTGCCAGCTCACCACCGGGAGCGATGAACACTGAAGCTTTCTTT.

The chain joins TRBV30 to TRBJ2-4; 7 bases agree with TRBD2. Germline values: CDR1 GTSNPN, CDR2 SVGIG (reference sequence). J was trimmed by 4 bases and V by 0 bases; bases with no gene match: 6. This CDR3 is built from 15 residues. The CDR3 loop is CAWSVGLADKNIQYF. The CDR3 DNA reads as TGTGCCTGGAGTGTAGGGCTAGCGGATAAAAACATTCAGTACTTC.

V usage is TRBV4-1 and J usage is TRBJ2-7, with TRBD2 matching 10 bases. The CDR3 covers 16 residues. V was clipped by 1 base and J by 1 base; unmatched bases: 4. Germline loops: CDR1 MGHRA, CDR2 YSYEKL. CDR3 nucleotides: TGCGCCAGCAGCCAAGGGCTAGCGGGAGTTTCCTACGAGCAGTACTTC. As protein: CASSQGLAGVSYEQYF.

The chain is built from TRBV21-1 and TRBJ1-1; TRBD1 reflects the table's D call only, with no check against the DNA. TRBV21-1 is classified as a pseudogene. CDR3 length: 16 amino acids. CDR3 amino acids: CASSKAVTGPNTEAFF. CDR3 DNA sequence: TGTGCCAGCAGCAAAGCGGTCACAGGGCCGAACACTGAAGCTTTCTTT.

The chain recombines TRBV28 with TRBJ2-7; perhaps TRBD1 as D (6 bases). From germline, CDR1 is MDHEN and CDR2 SYDVKM. This CDR3 spans 13 amino acids. V was clipped by 6 bases and J by 10 bases, with 19 bases between them. This CDR3 is CASRERHQGSQYF. The CDR3, as DNA: TGTGCCAGCAGGGAACGTCATCAGGGGAGTCAGTACTTC.

This clone was counted a single time. This chain connects TRBV7-9 to TRBJ2-5; 9 bases match TRBD1. Trimming cost V 4 bases and J 6 bases; bases outside gene matches: 6. CDR3 length: 14 amino acids. In germline, CDR1 is SEHNR, CDR2 FQNEAQ (reference sequence). CDR3 loop: CASSSTGTGKTQYF. DNA of the CDR3: TGTGCCAGCAGCTCCACCGGGACAGGGAAGACCCAGTACTTC.

This chain uses TRBV27 with TRBJ1-2; 11 bases fit TRBD1. V lost 3 bases, J lost 2 bases, and 2 bases stayed unmatched. This CDR3 comprises 15 residues. The germline V gene encodes CDR1 MNHEY and CDR2 SMNVEV (reference sequence). The CDR3 region is CASSFGQGANYGYTF. The DNA for the CDR3 is TGTGCCAGCAGTTTCGGACAGGGGGCCAACTATGGCTACACCTTC.

CDR3 DNA: TGTGCCAGCAGCTTACAACAGGGGGCTTCAGATACGCAGTATTTT. It codes for CASSLQQGASDTQYF. The gene calls are TRBV7-8 and TRBJ2-3, with 9 bases identical to TRBD1. CDR1 is SGHVS and CDR2 is FQNEAQ in the germline V gene. The V segment lost 2 bases and the J segment 4 bases; nucleotides outside the gene matches: 4. The CDR3 sequence is 15 residues long.

The rearrangement uses TRBV27 and TRBJ1-1, with 7 bases lining up with TRBD1. V trimming: 4 bases; J trimming: 11 bases; junction bases outside the gene matches: 10. Germline V gene data show CDR1 as MNHEY and CDR2 as SMNVEV (reference sequence). This CDR3 is 13 amino acids long. The CDR3 DNA is TGTGCCAGCAGTTCGCCGACACAGGGGTCGGCTTTCTTT. Translating gives CASSSPTQGSAFF.

The chain has TRBV4-2 and TRBJ1-2; D is possibly TRBD1 (6 bases). Germline lookup yields CDR1 LGHNA and CDR2 YNFKEQ. The CDR3 is made up of 16 amino acids. V lost 5 bases and J lost 7, with 23 bases in between. The CDR3 sequence is CASSTLSGTPRGGYTF. The CDR3 nucleotides read TGTGCCAGCAGCACCCTTTCCGGGACACCCAGGGGTGGCTACACCTTC.

The chain has TRBV4-2 and TRBJ2-1; D remains ambiguous. V lost 0 bases and J 11 bases, leaving 14 bases between the germline ends. CDR1 is LGHNA, CDR2 YNFKEQ, per germline. The CDR3 sequence is 14 residues long. The CDR3 here is CASSQDRKSQQQFF. CDR3 DNA: TGTGCCAGCAGCCAAGATCGAAAGAGTCAACAGCAGTTCTTC.

The genes are TRBV2 and TRBJ1-5; D is perhaps TRBD1 (5 bases). The CDR3 is made up of 14 amino acids. Germline loops: CDR1 SNHLY, CDR2 FYNNEI. Trimming took off 6 bases at V and 2 bases at J, with 11 bases between the two ends. Here the CDR3 reads CASSLDRGNQPQHF. The CDR3, as DNA: TGTGCCAGCAGCCTCGACAGAGGCAATCAGCCCCAGCATTTT.

V usage is TRBV10-3 and J usage is TRBJ2-5; no clear D. The CDR3 length is 12 residues. Trimming pared 4 bases from V and 4 bases from J, leaving 7 bases between. Germline V gene data show CDR1 as ENHRY and CDR2 as SYGVKD. The CDR3 DNA reads TGTGCCATCAGTGTTAGTGGAGAGACCCAGTACTTC. Residues: CAISVSGETQYF.

The V call is TRBV6-5, the J call TRBJ1-1; 9 bases match TRBD1. The V segment lost 4 bases and the J segment 12 bases; nucleotides outside the gene matches: 6. Per the germline V gene, CDR1 is MNHEY and CDR2 is SVGAGI. The length of the CDR3 is 12 residues. This chain's CDR3 is CASSSGQGKTFF. In DNA form, the CDR3 reads TGTGCCAGCAGTTCGGGACAGGGTAAAACTTTCTTT.